This is a list of T cell receptor beta chains from one sample in a study of post-analysis software for immune sequencing data. TCRdb ran MiXCR on the PCR reads and lists one entry per CDR3 protein. The table includes roughly 410,000 distinct CDR3 sequences, around a third detected once. The specimen was blood. All receptors derive from a girl aged 10 to 17 with multiple sclerosis. The CDR3 runs from the conserved cysteine through the conserved F or W. A D gene is named only where the DNA matches it firmly. Some rows have no size entry. The others give once, few or many, or a class for an expanded clone.

j_gene: TRBJ2-2; abundance: NA; v_gene: TRBV6-2/TRBV6-3; d_gene: NA; CDR3nt: TGTGCCAGCAGTTACTCGGGAGGGGGCCTGAACACCGGGGAGCTGTTTTTT; CDR3aa: CASSYSGGGLNTGELFF
j_gene: TRBJ2-7; abundance: NA; v_gene: TRBV20-1; d_gene: NA; CDR3nt: TGCAGTTACTTAGTTGGGCACAATTTCTACGAGCAGTACTTC; CDR3aa: CSYLVGHNFYEQYF
j_gene: TRBJ2-5; abundance: NA; v_gene: TRBV14; d_gene: NA; CDR3nt: TGTGCCAGCAGCCCCCTAGGAGTCCAAGAGACCCAGTACTTC; CDR3aa: CASSPLGVQETQYF
j_gene: TRBJ2-5; abundance: NA; v_gene: TRBV20-1; d_gene: NA; CDR3nt: TGCAGTGCTGGAGATCGGGCTAGTGCCCAAGAGACCCAGTACTTC; CDR3aa: CSAGDRASAQETQYF
j_gene: TRBJ2-3; abundance: NA; v_gene: TRBV12-5; d_gene: NA; CDR3nt: TGTGCTAGTGGTCGCTCCCGAGATACGCAGTATTTT; CDR3aa: CASGRSRDTQYF
j_gene: TRBJ2-7; abundance: NA; v_gene: TRBV12-3/TRBV12-4; d_gene: NA; CDR3nt: TGTGCCAGCAGTTTTACAGGGTCCTACGAGCAGTACTTC; CDR3aa: CASSFTGSYEQYF
j_gene: TRBJ2-1; abundance: few; v_gene: TRBV6-5; d_gene: TRBD2; CDR3nt: TGTGCCAGCAGCCGTGGGACTAGCTCCTACAATGAGCAGTTCTTC; CDR3aa: CASSRGTSSYNEQFF
j_gene: TRBJ2-6; abundance: many; v_gene: TRBV7-9; d_gene: NA; CDR3nt: TGCGCCAGCAGCCCCCTGGGCTCTGGGGCCAACGTCCTGACTTTC; CDR3aa: CASSPLGSGANVLTF
j_gene: TRBJ2-5; abundance: few; v_gene: TRBV5-1; d_gene: NA; CDR3nt: TGCGCCAGCAGCCCGGGCTGGGGGTTCGGGGAGACCCAGTACTTC; CDR3aa: CASSPGWGFGETQYF
j_gene: TRBJ2-1; abundance: NA; v_gene: TRBV20-1; d_gene: TRBD2; CDR3nt: TGCAGTGCAGATTTCGGGGGGGCTTACAATGAGCAGTTCTTC; CDR3aa: CSADFGGAYNEQFF
j_gene: TRBJ1-1; abundance: NA; v_gene: TRBV12-3/TRBV12-4; d_gene: NA; CDR3nt: TGTGCCAGCAGTTTTCCAATGCTTTACACTAAAGCTTTCTTT; CDR3aa: CASSFPMLYTKAFF
j_gene: TRBJ2-1; abundance: few; v_gene: TRBV7-9; d_gene: NA; CDR3nt: TGTGCCAGCAGCTTAGCGCCTTCAGACAGCGATGTCACCTACGATGAGCAGTTCTTC; CDR3aa: CASSLAPSDSDVTYDEQFF
j_gene: TRBJ1-6; abundance: few; v_gene: TRBV7-9; d_gene: NA; CDR3nt: TGTGCCAGCAGCTTAACAAGTTCACCCCTCCACTTT; CDR3aa: CASSLTSSPLHF
j_gene: TRBJ1-4; abundance: NA; v_gene: TRBV4-1; d_gene: TRBD1; CDR3nt: TGCGCCAGCAGCCCGACCCCAGGGACAGGGCGAGTTGGGAGCCGGGAAAAACTGTTTTTT; CDR3aa: CASSPTPGTGRVGSREKLFF
j_gene: TRBJ2-1; abundance: many; v_gene: TRBV27; d_gene: TRBD2; CDR3nt: TGTGCCAGCAGTTTTGGAATGAGGGCGGGGGTTTACAATGAGCAGTTCTTC; CDR3aa: CASSFGMRAGVYNEQFF
j_gene: TRBJ2-3; abundance: few; v_gene: TRBV7-2; d_gene: NA; CDR3nt: TGTGCCAGCAGCTTATTTGGGCTCGCAGGGGGGGGTAGCACAGATACGCAGTATTTT; CDR3aa: CASSLFGLAGGGSTDTQYF
j_gene: TRBJ2-2; abundance: once; v_gene: TRBV19; d_gene: TRBD1; CDR3nt: TGTGCCAGTAGTCGGACAGGGCCGGATGGCGGGGAGCTGTTTTTT; CDR3aa: CASSRTGPDGGELFF
j_gene: TRBJ2-5; abundance: NA; v_gene: TRBV6-6; d_gene: NA; CDR3nt: TGTGCCAGCAGTTGCCATTCCGGAGGGCCCGAGGCCCAGTACTTC; CDR3aa: CASSCHSGGPEAQYF
j_gene: TRBJ1-2; abundance: many; v_gene: TRBV7-3; d_gene: NA; CDR3nt: TGTGCCAGCAGCCCAGGGCAGGGCGGCTATGGCTACACCTTC; CDR3aa: CASSPGQGGYGYTF
j_gene: TRBJ2-3; abundance: few; v_gene: TRBV3-1; d_gene: TRBD2; CDR3nt: TGTGCCAGCAGCCGCAGGCTAGCGGGGGGTTTCACAGATACGCAGTATTTT; CDR3aa: CASSRRLAGGFTDTQYF
j_gene: TRBJ2-1; abundance: few; v_gene: TRBV7-3; d_gene: TRBD1; CDR3nt: TGTGCCAGCAGCTTAATTGAGGGACAGGTACAGTTCTTC; CDR3aa: CASSLIEGQVQFF
j_gene: TRBJ1-5; abundance: NA; v_gene: TRBV12-3/TRBV12-4; d_gene: NA; CDR3nt: TGTGCCAGCAGTCGGGCGGGGAAGGGGAATCAGCCCCAGCATTTT; CDR3aa: CASSRAGKGNQPQHF
j_gene: TRBJ1-2; abundance: few; v_gene: TRBV29-1; d_gene: NA; CDR3nt: TGCAGCGTTGTGTCCGGGGACTATGGCTACACCTTC; CDR3aa: CSVVSGDYGYTF
j_gene: TRBJ1-5; abundance: few; v_gene: TRBV3-1; d_gene: NA; CDR3nt: TGTGCCAGCAGCCAAGATATGGGCGGGACAATCGACCAGCCCCAGCATTTT; CDR3aa: CASSQDMGGTIDQPQHF
j_gene: TRBJ2-7; abundance: NA; v_gene: TRBV28; d_gene: NA; CDR3nt: TGTGCCAGCAGGAAACCGGGACAAGTCTACGAGCAGTACTTC; CDR3aa: CASRKPGQVYEQYF
j_gene: TRBJ2-5; abundance: NA; v_gene: TRBV7-9; d_gene: NA; CDR3nt: TGTGCCAGCAGCTTAAATGCGGGGATGGAGACCCAGTACTTC; CDR3aa: CASSLNAGMETQYF
j_gene: TRBJ2-3; abundance: NA; v_gene: TRBV20-1; d_gene: TRBD2; CDR3nt: TGCAGTGCTACTGGACTAGCGGTCCTTCGCACAGATACGCAGTATTTT; CDR3aa: CSATGLAVLRTDTQYF
j_gene: TRBJ2-7; abundance: NA; v_gene: TRBV27; d_gene: TRBD1; CDR3nt: TGTGCCAGCGGATCCGGGACAGGGGCCTACGAGCAGTACTTC; CDR3aa: CASGSGTGAYEQYF
j_gene: TRBJ2-6; abundance: NA; v_gene: TRBV12-3/TRBV12-4; d_gene: NA; CDR3nt: TGTGCCAGCAGTTTAGGACGTTCCTTAATCCTGACTTTC; CDR3aa: CASSLGRSLILTF
j_gene: TRBJ2-7; abundance: few; v_gene: TRBV29-1; d_gene: TRBD1; CDR3nt: TGCAGCGTTGTTGGACAGGGCGGCGACGAGCAGTACTTC; CDR3aa: CSVVGQGGDEQYF
j_gene: TRBJ2-7; abundance: NA; v_gene: TRBV3-1; d_gene: TRBD1; CDR3nt: TGTGCCAGCAGCCAACAGGGGGCCCCAGGCGAGCAGTACTTC; CDR3aa: CASSQQGAPGEQYF
j_gene: TRBJ2-1; abundance: NA; v_gene: TRBV7-9; d_gene: TRBD2; CDR3nt: TGTGCCAGCAGCTTAGGATCAGGGACTAGCGCGCTGAGGAATGAGCAGTTCTTC; CDR3aa: CASSLGSGTSALRNEQFF
j_gene: TRBJ2-5; abundance: few; v_gene: TRBV29-1; d_gene: NA; CDR3nt: TGCAGCGTTGTTGTGCAGAGAAAAGAGACCCAGTACTTC; CDR3aa: CSVVVQRKETQYF
j_gene: TRBJ1-5; abundance: few; v_gene: TRBV10-3; d_gene: TRBD1; CDR3nt: TGTGCCATCAGCGAGACAGGGGGCAATCAGCCCCAGCATTTT; CDR3aa: CAISETGGNQPQHF
j_gene: TRBJ2-5; abundance: NA; v_gene: TRBV11-2; d_gene: NA; CDR3nt: TGTGCCAGCGCTATTGGGGGGGCCCAAGAGACCCAGTACTTC; CDR3aa: CASAIGGAQETQYF
j_gene: TRBJ1-2; abundance: few; v_gene: TRBV29-1; d_gene: NA; CDR3nt: TGCATCGCCCTTTTCGGGGACTATGGCTACACCTTC; CDR3aa: CIALFGDYGYTF
j_gene: TRBJ2-7; abundance: NA; v_gene: TRBV20-1; d_gene: NA; CDR3nt: TGCAGTGCTAGACCCCGGACATCACCGCCCTACGAGCAGTACTTC; CDR3aa: CSARPRTSPPYEQYF
j_gene: TRBJ2-1; abundance: NA; v_gene: TRBV20-1; d_gene: NA; CDR3nt: TGCAGTGCTAGAGCCAGGGGTTTACGGGCTGAGCAGTTCTTC; CDR3aa: CSARARGLRAEQFF
j_gene: TRBJ2-1; abundance: few; v_gene: TRBV28; d_gene: TRBD2; CDR3nt: TGTGCCAGCAGTTTCCCGGGACCGCTAACCACTAGCGGGGGGTTAAACTCCTACAATGAGCAGTTCTTC; CDR3aa: CASSFPGPLTTSGGLNSYNEQFF
j_gene: TRBJ1-5; abundance: few; v_gene: TRBV9; d_gene: TRBD1; CDR3nt: TGTGCCAGCAGCGTACGGGACAGGGGTCAGCCCCAGCATTTT; CDR3aa: CASSVRDRGQPQHF
j_gene: TRBJ2-3; abundance: NA; v_gene: TRBV5-1; d_gene: NA; CDR3nt: TGCGCCAGCAGCCCGCGGGGGCCCTATTCTACTAGCACAGATACGCAGTATTTT; CDR3aa: CASSPRGPYSTSTDTQYF
j_gene: TRBJ1-4; abundance: few; v_gene: TRBV18; d_gene: NA; CDR3nt: TGTGCCAGCTCACCACCTCGTGGAGGGACGATTGAAAAACTGTTTTTT; CDR3aa: CASSPPRGGTIEKLFF
j_gene: TRBJ2-1; abundance: NA; v_gene: TRBV20-1; d_gene: TRBD1; CDR3nt: TGCAGTGCTACCCCGGACAGGGTGCTGAGTAAGGCGTTCTTC; CDR3aa: CSATPDRVLSKAFF
j_gene: TRBJ2-5; abundance: few; v_gene: TRBV24-1; d_gene: NA; CDR3nt: TGTGCCACCAGTGATTTTGGTTCTGAGACCCAGTACTTC; CDR3aa: CATSDFGSETQYF
j_gene: TRBJ2-7; abundance: NA; v_gene: TRBV6-2/TRBV6-3; d_gene: TRBD2; CDR3nt: TGTGCCAGCAGTTACTCGCAGCGGGGGGGCCTATACGAGCAGTACTTC; CDR3aa: CASSYSQRGGLYEQYF
j_gene: TRBJ2-7; abundance: once; v_gene: TRBV12-3/TRBV12-4; d_gene: TRBD1; CDR3nt: TGTGCCAGCAGTTTTTGGGACAGGGGAGGATACGAGCAGTACTTC; CDR3aa: CASSFWDRGGYEQYF
j_gene: TRBJ1-2; abundance: NA; v_gene: TRBV5-5; d_gene: NA; CDR3nt: TGTGCCAGCAGCTTGGATAGGACATTACTCTACACCTTC; CDR3aa: CASSLDRTLLYTF
j_gene: TRBJ2-1; abundance: few; v_gene: TRBV7-8; d_gene: TRBD2; CDR3nt: TGTGCCAGCAACTTACTAGCGGGGGCTTACAATGAGCAGTTCTTC; CDR3aa: CASNLLAGAYNEQFF
j_gene: TRBJ2-5; abundance: few; v_gene: TRBV7-9; d_gene: TRBD2; CDR3nt: TGTGCCAGCAGCCCCCCTAAGCGGGGTCTTAGAGAGACCCAGTACTTC; CDR3aa: CASSPPKRGLRETQYF
j_gene: TRBJ2-7; abundance: NA; v_gene: TRBV7-2; d_gene: TRBD2; CDR3nt: TGTGCCAGCAGCTTGACTAGCGGTAGGGAGCAGTACTTC; CDR3aa: CASSLTSGREQYF
j_gene: TRBJ2-5; abundance: NA; v_gene: TRBV28; d_gene: TRBD2; CDR3nt: TGTGCCAGCAGCACCGAAGGGCTAGCGGGGGGGCGTGAGACCCAGTACTTC; CDR3aa: CASSTEGLAGGRETQYF
j_gene: TRBJ1-2; abundance: few; v_gene: TRBV7-2; d_gene: NA; CDR3nt: TGTGCCAGCAGCTTGGACAGCAGGAATTATGGCTACACCTTC; CDR3aa: CASSLDSRNYGYTF
j_gene: TRBJ1-5; abundance: NA; v_gene: TRBV20-1; d_gene: NA; CDR3nt: TGCAGTGCTAGAGGGGTGGGGGTCCCTAGCAATCAGCCCCAGCATTTT; CDR3aa: CSARGVGVPSNQPQHF
j_gene: TRBJ2-1; abundance: NA; v_gene: TRBV6-2/TRBV6-3; d_gene: NA; CDR3nt: TGTGCCAGCAGTTATGTGGGGACGTTCAATGAGCAGTTCTTC; CDR3aa: CASSYVGTFNEQFF
j_gene: TRBJ2-1; abundance: few; v_gene: TRBV20-1; d_gene: NA; CDR3nt: TGCAGTGCTAGAGAACCTACATACAATGAGCAGTTCTTC; CDR3aa: CSAREPTYNEQFF
j_gene: TRBJ2-1; abundance: NA; v_gene: TRBV4-3; d_gene: NA; CDR3nt: TGCGCCAGCAGCCAGCTCGCGACACCCTGGGGGTTCAATGAGCAGTTCTTC; CDR3aa: CASSQLATPWGFNEQFF